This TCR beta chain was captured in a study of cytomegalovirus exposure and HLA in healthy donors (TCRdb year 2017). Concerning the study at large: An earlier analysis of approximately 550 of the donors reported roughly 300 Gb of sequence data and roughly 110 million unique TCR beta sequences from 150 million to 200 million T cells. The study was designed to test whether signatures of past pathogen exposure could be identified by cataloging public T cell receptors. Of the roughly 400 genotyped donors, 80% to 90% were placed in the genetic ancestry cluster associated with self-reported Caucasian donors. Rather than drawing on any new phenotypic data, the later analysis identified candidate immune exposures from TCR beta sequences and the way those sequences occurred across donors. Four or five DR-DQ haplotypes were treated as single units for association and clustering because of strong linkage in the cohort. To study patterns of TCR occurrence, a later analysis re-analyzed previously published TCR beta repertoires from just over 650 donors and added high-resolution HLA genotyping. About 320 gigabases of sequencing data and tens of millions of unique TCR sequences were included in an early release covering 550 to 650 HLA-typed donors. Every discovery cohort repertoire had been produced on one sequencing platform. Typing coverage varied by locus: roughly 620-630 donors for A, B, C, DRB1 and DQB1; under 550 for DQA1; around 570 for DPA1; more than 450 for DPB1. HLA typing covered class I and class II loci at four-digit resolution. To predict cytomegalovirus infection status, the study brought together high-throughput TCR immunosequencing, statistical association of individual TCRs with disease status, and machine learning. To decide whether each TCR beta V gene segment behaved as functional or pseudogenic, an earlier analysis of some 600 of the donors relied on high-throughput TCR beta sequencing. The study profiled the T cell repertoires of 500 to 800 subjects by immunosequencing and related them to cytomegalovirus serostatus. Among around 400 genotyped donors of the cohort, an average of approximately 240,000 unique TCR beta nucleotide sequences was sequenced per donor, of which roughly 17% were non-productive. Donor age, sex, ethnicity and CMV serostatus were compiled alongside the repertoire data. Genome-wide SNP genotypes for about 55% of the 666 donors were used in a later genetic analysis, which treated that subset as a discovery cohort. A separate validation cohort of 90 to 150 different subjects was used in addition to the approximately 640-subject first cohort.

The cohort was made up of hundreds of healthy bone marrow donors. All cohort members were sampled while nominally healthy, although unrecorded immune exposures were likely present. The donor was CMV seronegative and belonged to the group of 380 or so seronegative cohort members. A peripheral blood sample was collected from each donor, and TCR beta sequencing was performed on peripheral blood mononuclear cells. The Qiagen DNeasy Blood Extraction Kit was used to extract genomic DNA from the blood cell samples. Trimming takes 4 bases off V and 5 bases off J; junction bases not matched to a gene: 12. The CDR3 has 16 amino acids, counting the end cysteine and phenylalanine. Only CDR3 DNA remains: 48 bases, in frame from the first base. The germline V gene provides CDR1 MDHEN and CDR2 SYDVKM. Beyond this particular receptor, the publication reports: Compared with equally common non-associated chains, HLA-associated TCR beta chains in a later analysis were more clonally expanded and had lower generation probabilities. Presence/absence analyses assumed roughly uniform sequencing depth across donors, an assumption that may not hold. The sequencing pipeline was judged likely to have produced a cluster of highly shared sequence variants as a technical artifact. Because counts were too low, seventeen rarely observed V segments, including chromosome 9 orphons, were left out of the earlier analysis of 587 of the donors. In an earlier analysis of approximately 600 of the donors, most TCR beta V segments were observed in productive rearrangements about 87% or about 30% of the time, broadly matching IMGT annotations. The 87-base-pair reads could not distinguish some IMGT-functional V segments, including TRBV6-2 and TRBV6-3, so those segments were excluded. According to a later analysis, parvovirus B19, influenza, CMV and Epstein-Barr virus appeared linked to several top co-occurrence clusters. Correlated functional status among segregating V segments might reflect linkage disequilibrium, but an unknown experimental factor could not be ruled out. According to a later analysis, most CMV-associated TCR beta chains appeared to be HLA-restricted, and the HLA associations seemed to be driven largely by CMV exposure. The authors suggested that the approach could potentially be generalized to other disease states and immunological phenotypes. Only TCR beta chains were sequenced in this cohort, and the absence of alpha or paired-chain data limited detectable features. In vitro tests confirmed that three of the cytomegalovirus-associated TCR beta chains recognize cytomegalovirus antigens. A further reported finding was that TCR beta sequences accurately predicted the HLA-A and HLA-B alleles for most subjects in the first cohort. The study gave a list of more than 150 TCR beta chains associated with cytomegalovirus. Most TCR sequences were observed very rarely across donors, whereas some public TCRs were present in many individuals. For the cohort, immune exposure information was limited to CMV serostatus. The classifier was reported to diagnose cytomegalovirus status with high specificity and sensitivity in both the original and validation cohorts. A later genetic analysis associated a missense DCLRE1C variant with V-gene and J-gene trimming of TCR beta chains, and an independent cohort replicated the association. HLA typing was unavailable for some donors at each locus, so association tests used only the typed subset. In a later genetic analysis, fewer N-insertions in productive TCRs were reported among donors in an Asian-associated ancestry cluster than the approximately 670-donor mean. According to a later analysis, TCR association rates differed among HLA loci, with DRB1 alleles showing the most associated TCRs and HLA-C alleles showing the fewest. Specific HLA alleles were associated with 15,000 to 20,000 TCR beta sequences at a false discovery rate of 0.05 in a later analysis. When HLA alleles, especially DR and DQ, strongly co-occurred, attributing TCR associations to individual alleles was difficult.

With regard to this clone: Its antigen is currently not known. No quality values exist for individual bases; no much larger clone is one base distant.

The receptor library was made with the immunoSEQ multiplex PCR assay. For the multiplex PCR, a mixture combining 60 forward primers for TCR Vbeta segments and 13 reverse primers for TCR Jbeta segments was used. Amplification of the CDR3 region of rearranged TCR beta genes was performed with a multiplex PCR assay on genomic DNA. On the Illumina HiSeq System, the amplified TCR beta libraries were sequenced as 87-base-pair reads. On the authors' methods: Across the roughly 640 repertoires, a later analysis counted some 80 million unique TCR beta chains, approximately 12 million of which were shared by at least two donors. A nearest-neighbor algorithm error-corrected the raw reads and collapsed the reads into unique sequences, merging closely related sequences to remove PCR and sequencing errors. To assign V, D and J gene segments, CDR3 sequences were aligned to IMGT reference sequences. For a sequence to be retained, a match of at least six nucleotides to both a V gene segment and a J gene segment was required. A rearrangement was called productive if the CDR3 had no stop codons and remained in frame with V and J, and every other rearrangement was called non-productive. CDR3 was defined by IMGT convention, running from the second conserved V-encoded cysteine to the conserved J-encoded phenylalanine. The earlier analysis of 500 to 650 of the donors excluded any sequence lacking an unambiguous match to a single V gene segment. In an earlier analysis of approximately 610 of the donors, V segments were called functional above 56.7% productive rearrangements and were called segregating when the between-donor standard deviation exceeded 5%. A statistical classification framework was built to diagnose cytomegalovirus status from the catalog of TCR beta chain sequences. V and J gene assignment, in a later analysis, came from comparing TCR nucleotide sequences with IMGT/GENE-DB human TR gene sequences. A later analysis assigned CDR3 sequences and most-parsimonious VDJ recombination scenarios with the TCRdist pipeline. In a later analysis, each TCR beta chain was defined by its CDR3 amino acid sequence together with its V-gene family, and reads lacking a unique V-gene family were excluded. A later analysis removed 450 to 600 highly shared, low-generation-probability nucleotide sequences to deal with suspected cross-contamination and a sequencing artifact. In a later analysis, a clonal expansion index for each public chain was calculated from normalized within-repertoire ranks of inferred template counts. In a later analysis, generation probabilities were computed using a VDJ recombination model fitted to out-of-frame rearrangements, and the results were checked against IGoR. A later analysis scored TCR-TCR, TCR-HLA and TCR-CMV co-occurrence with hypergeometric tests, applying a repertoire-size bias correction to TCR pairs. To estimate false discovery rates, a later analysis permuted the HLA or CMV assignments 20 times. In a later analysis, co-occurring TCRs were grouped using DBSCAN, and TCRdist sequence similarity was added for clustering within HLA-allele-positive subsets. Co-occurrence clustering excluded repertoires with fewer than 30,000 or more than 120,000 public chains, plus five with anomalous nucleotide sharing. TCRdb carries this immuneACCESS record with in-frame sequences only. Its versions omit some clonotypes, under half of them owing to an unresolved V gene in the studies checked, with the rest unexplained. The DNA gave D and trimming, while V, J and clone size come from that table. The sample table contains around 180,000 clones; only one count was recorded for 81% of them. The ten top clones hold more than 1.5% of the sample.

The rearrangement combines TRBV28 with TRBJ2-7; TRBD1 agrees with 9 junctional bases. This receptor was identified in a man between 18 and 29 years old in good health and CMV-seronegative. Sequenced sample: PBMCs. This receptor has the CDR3 CASSSRDRDPTHEQYF. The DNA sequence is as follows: TGTGCCAGCAGTTCCCGGGACAGGGATCCGACCCACGAGCAGTACTTC.